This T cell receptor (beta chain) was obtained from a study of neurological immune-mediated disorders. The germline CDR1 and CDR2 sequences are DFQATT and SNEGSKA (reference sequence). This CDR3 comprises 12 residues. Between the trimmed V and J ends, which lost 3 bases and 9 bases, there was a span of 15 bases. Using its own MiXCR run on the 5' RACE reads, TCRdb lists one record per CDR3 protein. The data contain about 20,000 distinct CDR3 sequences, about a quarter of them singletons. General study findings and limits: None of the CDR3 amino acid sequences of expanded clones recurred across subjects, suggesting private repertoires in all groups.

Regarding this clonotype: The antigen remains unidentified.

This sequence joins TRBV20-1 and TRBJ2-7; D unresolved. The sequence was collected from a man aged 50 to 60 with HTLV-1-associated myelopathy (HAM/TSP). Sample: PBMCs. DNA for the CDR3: TGCAGTGCTAGCGGATTACCTACGACGCAGTACTTC. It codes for CSASGLPTTQYF.